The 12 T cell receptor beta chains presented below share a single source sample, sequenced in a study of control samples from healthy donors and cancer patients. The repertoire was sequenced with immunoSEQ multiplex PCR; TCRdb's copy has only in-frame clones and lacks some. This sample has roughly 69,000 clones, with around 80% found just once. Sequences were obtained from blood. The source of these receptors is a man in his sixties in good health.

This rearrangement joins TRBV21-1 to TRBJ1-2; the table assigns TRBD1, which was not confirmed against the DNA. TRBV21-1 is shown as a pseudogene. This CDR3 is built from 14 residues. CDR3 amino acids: CASSKRRGLDGYTF. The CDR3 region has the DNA TGTGCCAGCAGCAAACGGAGGGGGCTCGATGGCTACACCTTC.

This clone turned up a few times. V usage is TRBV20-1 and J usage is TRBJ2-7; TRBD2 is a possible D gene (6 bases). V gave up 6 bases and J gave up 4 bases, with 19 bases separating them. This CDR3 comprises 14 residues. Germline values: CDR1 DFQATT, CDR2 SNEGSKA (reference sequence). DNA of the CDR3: TGCAGTGCAAGTTCCGGGACTGAGATTTACGAGCAGTACTTC. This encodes CSASSGTEIYEQYF.

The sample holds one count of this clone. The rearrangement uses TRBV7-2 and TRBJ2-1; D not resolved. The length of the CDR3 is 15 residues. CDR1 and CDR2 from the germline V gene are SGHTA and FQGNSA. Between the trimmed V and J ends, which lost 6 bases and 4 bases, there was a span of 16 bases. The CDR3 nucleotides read TGTGCCAGCAGTCCCCTCAGGCACGCATACAATGAGCAGTTCTTC. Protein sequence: CASSPLRHAYNEQFF.

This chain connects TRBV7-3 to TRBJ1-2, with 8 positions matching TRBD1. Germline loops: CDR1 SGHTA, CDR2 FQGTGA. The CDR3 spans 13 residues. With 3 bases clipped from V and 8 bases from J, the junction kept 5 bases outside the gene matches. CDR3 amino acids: CASSFDRGRGYTF. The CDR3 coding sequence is TGTGCCAGCAGCTTCGACAGGGGAAGGGGCTACACCTTC.

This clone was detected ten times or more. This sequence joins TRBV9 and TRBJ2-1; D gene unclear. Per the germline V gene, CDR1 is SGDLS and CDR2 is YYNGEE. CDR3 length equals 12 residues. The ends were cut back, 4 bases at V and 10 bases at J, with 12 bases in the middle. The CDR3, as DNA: TGTGCCAGCAGCTCGCGCCATGGGGAGCAGTTCTTC. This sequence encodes CASSSRHGEQFF.

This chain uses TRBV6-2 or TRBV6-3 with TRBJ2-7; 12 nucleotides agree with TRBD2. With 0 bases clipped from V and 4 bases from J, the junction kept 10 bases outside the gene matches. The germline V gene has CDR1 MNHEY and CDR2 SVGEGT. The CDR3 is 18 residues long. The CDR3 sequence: CASSYSTSGSSQWYEQYF. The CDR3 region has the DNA TGTGCCAGCAGTTACTCGACTAGCGGGAGTTCCCAGTGGTACGAGCAGTACTTC.

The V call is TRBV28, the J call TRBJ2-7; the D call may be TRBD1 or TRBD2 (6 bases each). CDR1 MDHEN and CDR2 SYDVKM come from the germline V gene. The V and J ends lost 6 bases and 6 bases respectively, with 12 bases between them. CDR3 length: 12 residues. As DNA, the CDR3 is TGTGCCAGCAGACCAGGAGGGGGCGAGCAGTACTTC. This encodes CASRPGGGEQYF.

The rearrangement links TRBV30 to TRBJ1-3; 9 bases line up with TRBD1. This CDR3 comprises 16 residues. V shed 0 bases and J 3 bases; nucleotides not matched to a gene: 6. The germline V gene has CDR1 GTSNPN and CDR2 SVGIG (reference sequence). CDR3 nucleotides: TGTGCCTGGAGTGTACCTGGACAGGGGTTTGGAAACACCATATATTTT. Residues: CAWSVPGQGFGNTIYF.

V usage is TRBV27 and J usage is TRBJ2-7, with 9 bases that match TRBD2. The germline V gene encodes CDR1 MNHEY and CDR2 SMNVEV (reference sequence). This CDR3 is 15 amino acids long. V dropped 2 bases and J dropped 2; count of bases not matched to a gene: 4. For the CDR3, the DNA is TGTGCCAGCAGTTTACTAGCGGGATTTACCTACGAGCAGTACTTC. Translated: CASSLLAGFTYEQYF.

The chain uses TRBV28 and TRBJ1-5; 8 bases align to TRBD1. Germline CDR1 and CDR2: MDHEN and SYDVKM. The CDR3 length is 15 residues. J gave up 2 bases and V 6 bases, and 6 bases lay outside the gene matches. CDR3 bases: TGTGCCAGCAGACTGGACAGGGTGGGCAATCAGCCCCAGCATTTT. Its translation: CASRLDRVGNQPQHF.

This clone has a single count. The CDR3 nucleotides are TGTGCCAGCAGTTACCGGGGACTAGCGGAAGAGACCCAGTACTTC. Translation: CASSYRGLAEETQYF. The genes are TRBV6-6 and TRBJ2-5; 11 bases fit TRBD2. CDR1 is MNHNY and CDR2 is SVGAGI in the germline V gene (reference sequence). V shed 2 bases, J shed 3 bases, and the junction held 2 bases outside the gene matches. This CDR3 spans 15 amino acids.

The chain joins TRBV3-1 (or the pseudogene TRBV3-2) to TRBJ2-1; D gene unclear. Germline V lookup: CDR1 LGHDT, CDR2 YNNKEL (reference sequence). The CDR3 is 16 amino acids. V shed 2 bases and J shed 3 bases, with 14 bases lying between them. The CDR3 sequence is CASSQYLTSLYNEQFF. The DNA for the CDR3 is TGTGCCAGCAGCCAATATTTAACTTCTCTCTACAATGAGCAGTTCTTC.